This T cell receptor (beta chain) was retrieved from a study of beta chain features in type 1 diabetes. The wider study: Healthy donors resembled patients in age, gender and cell yields. Study-level points and caveats: For type 1 diabetes patients, VDJ junctions showed fewer insertions and more deletions. All four CD4+ subsets from Type 1 diabetes patients carried moderately but significantly shorter TCRB CDR3s. Amplification by PCR could prefer shorter templates, with the same effect in patients and controls.

The table lists this clone with a few counts. Its antigen is currently unknown. The entirety of the isolated RNA underwent reverse transcription, so expressed TCRB transcripts were sequenced. Using immunoSEQ multiplex PCR, the repertoire was profiled, and TCRdb retains in-frame clones only, with some absent. The sample has under 300,000 clones; around 14% are singletons. The junction had 17 bases not matched to a gene; V was cut back by 6 bases and J by 5 bases. The germline V gene has CDR1 SNHLY and CDR2 FYNNEI. CDR3 length: 17 residues. This chain uses TRBV2 with TRBJ2-5; 8 bases align to TRBD1. What was sequenced was naive CD4+ T cells from blood. This receptor was identified in a man aged 30 to 39 with type 1 diabetes. As DNA, the CDR3 is TGTGCCAGCAGAGACTTCCCGGGACAGGCAAAATTGGAGACCCAGTACTTC. Its translation: CASRDFPGQAKLETQYF.